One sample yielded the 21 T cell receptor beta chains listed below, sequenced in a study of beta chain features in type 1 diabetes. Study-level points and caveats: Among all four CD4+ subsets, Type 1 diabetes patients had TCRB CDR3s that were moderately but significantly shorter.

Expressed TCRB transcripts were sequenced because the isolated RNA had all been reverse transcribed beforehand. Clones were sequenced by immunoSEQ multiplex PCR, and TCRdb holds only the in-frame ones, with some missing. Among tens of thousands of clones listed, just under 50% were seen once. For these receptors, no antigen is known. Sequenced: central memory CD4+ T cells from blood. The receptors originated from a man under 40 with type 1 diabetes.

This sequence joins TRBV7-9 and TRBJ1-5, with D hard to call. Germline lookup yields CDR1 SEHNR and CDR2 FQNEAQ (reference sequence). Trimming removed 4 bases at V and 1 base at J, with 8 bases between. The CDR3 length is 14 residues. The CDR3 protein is CASSSRQSNQPQHF. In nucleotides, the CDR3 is TGTGCCAGCAGCTCGCGACAAAGCAATCAGCCCCAGCATTTT.

The CDR3 here is CASSPPTSGPYGYTF. In DNA form, the CDR3 reads TGTGCCAGCAGCCCCCCAACGTCAGGGCCCTATGGCTACACCTTC. The chain links TRBV4-2 to TRBJ1-2; D may be TRBD1 (5 bases). Germline V gives CDR1 LGHNA, CDR2 YNFKEQ. Trimming removed 4 bases at V and 4 bases at J, with 16 bases between. This CDR3 contains 15 residues.

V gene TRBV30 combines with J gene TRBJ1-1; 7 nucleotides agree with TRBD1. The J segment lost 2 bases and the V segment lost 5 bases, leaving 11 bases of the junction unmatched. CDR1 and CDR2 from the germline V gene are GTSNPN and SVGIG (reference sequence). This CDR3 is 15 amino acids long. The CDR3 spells CAWAPADRDNTEAFF. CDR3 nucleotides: TGTGCCTGGGCCCCCGCCGACAGGGACAACACTGAAGCTTTCTTT.

The CDR3 region has the DNA TGTGCCAGTGCTACCACAGGGGGCGGAGAGACCCAGTACTTC. Translation: CASATTGGGETQYF. The rearrangement uses TRBV19 and TRBJ2-5; 9 positions agree with TRBD1. The V gene's germline CDR1 is LNHDA and CDR2 SQIVND (reference sequence). J gave up 4 bases and V 8 bases, and 8 bases lay outside the gene matches. The CDR3 is made up of 14 amino acids.

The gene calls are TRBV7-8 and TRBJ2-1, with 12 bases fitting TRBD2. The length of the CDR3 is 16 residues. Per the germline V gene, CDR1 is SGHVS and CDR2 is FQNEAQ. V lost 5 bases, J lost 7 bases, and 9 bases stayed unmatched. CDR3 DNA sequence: TGTGCCAGCAGCATCCGGACTAGCGGGAATTTGAATGAGCAGTTCTTC. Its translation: CASSIRTSGNLNEQFF.

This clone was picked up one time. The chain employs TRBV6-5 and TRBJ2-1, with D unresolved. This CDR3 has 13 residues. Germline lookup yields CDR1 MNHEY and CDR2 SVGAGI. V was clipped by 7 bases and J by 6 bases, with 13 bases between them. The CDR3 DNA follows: TGTGCCAGCAAGGCCGGCCCGGGCAATGAGCAGTTCTTC. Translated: CASKAGPGNEQFF.

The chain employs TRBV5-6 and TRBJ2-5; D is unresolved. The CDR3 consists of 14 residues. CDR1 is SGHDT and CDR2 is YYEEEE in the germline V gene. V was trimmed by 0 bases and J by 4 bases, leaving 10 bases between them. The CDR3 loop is CASSLGRSGETQYF. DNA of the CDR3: TGTGCCAGCAGCTTGGGCCGCTCGGGAGAGACCCAGTACTTC.

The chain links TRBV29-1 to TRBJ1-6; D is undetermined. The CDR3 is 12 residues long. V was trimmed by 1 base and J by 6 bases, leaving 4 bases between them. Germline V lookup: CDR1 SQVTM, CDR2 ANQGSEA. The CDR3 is CSVEAPNSPLHF. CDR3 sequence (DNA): TGCAGCGTTGAAGCTCCTAATTCACCCCTCCACTTT.

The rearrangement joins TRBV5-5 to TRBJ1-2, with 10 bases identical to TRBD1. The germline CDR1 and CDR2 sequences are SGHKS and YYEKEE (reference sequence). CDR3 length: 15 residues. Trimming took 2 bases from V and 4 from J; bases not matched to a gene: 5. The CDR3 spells CASSFATGGTYGYTF. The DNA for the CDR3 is TGTGCCAGCAGCTTTGCGACAGGGGGCACCTATGGCTACACCTTC. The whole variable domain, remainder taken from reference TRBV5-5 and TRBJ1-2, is DAGVTQSPTHLIKTRGQQVTLRCSPISGHKSVSWYQQVLGQGPQFIFQYYEKEERGRGNFPDRFSARQFPNYSSELNVNALLLGDSALYLCASSFATGGTYGYTFGSGTRLTVV.

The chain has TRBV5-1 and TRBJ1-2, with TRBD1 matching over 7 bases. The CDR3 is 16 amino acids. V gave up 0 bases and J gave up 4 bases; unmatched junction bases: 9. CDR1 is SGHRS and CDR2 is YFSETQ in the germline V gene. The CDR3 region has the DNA TGCGCCAGCAGCTTGGCTCCAGACAGGGTAGGCTATGGCTACACCTTC. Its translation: CASSLAPDRVGYGYTF.

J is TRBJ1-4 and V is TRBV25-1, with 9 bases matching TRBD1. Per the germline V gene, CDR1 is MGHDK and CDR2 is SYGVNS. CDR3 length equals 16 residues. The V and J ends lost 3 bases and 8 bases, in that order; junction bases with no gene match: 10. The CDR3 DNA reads TGTGCCAGCAGTGACCCGGGACAGGGTAGAGGAGAAAAACTGTTTTTT. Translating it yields CASSDPGQGRGEKLFF. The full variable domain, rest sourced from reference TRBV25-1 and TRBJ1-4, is EADIYQTPRYLVIGTGKKITLECSQTMGHDKMYWYQQDPGMELHLIHYSYGVNSTEKGDLSSESTVSRIRTEHFPLTLESARPSHTSQYLCASSDPGQGRGEKLFFGSGTQLSVL.

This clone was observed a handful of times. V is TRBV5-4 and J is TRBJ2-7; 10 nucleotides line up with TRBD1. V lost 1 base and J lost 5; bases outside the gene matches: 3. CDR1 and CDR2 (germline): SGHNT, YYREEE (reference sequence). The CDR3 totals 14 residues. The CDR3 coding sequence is TGTGCCAGCAGCTTGTGGGACAGGGGAGACGAGCAGTACTTC. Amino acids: CASSLWDRGDEQYF.

The CDR3 loop reads CASRTGSEDEQYF. The CDR3 DNA follows: TGTGCCAGCCGGACAGGGAGTGAGGACGAGCAGTACTTC. The rearrangement uses TRBV19 and TRBJ2-7, with 8 nucleotides matching TRBD1. CDR3 length: 13 amino acids. V dropped 9 bases and J dropped 5; count of bases not matched to a gene: 9. Germline-derived CDR1 and CDR2 are LNHDA and SQIVND (reference sequence).

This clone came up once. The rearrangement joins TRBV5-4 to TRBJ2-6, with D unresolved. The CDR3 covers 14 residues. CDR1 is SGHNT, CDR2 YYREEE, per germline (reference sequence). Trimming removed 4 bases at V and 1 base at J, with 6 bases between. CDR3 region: CASSPSSGANVLTF. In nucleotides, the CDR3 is TGTGCCAGCAGCCCGTCTTCTGGGGCCAACGTCCTGACTTTC.

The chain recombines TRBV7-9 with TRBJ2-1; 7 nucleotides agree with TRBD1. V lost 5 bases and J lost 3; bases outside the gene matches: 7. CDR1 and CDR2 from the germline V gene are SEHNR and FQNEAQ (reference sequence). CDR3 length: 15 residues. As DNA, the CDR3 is TGTGCCAGCAGCCTTAGGACAGGCAACTACAATGAGCAGTTCTTC. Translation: CASSLRTGNYNEQFF. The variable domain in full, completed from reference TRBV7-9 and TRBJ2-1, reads DTGVSQNPRHKITKRGQNVTFRCDPISEHNRLYWYRQTLGQGPEFLTYFQNEAQLEKSRLLSDRFSAERPKGSFSTLEIQRTEQGDSAMYLCASSLRTGNYNEQFFGPGTRLTVL.

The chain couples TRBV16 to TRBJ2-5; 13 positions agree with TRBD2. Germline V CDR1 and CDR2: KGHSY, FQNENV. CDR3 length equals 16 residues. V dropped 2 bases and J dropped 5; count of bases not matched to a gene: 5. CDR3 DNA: TGTGCCAGCAGCCAAACTAGCGGGAGGGCCGTGGAGACCCAGTACTTC. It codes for CASSQTSGRAVETQYF.

The CDR3 DNA is TGTGCCAGCAAAGAAGGGGGTGGCACTGAAGCTTTCTTT. It yields the protein CASKEGGGTEAFF. The gene calls are TRBV2 and TRBJ1-1; D may be TRBD1 (6 bases). Germline CDR1 SNHLY, CDR2 FYNNEI. The length of the CDR3 is 13 residues. V lost 7 bases to trimming and J lost 4 bases, with 13 bases between them.

CDR3: CASSSGLASYNEQFF. In DNA form, the CDR3 reads TGTGCCAGCAGCTCCGGACTAGCATCGTACAATGAGCAGTTCTTC. The genes are TRBV11-2 and TRBJ2-1; 8 bases align to TRBD2. The length of the CDR3 is 15 residues. Per the germline V gene, CDR1 is SGHAT and CDR2 is FQNNGV. After removal of 4 bases from V and 4 bases from J, the junction contained 6 bases not matched to a gene.

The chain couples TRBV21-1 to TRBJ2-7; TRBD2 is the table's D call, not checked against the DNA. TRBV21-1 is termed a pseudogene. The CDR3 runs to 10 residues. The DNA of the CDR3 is TGTGCCAGCACCTATTCAAGCGGGATTTTT. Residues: CASTYSSGIF.

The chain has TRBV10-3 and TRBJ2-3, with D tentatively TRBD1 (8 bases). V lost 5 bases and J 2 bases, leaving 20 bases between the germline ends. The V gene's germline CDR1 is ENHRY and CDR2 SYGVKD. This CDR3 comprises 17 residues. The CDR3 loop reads CAISNPGGQGFTDTQYF. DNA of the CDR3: TGTGCCATCAGTAATCCGGGAGGACAGGGTTTCACAGATACGCAGTATTTT.

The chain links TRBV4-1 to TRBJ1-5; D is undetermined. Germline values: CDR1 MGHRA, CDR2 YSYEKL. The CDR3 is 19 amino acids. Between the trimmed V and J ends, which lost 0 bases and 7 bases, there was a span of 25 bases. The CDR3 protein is CASSQDLFGLRRERQPQHF. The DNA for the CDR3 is TGCGCCAGCAGCCAAGACCTCTTCGGTCTTCGCAGAGAGCGGCAGCCCCAGCATTTT.